This T cell receptor (beta chain) was sequenced in a study of post-analysis software for immune sequencing data. Across the whole study: Recorded disease courses covered relapsing-remitting, secondary progressive and progressive-relapsing multiple sclerosis. Some patients had no subtype annotation.

Study-wide points: Among multiple sclerosis patients, normalized Chao1 diversity was significantly below that of controls. Controls showed lower frequencies than patients for four to six TRBV segments, and TRBV5-6, TRBV5-1 and TRBV20-1 were among these.

Included in the TCR beta cDNA libraries were unique molecular identifiers. Input amounts of 1 to 10 million T cells were used. These gave roughly 0.5 million cDNA molecules, so each molecule approximated one T cell. In TCRdb, the PCR reads were re-called with MiXCR into one record per CDR3 protein. The profile shows some 690,000 distinct CDR3 sequences, approximately 30% of them singletons. V shed 7 bases and J 1 base; nucleotides not matched to a gene: 2. From germline, CDR1 is KGHDR and CDR2 SFDVKD. The CDR3 contains 15 residues. In this sample, this clonotype turned up a few times. Antigen unknown. The rearrangement uses TRBV24-1 and TRBJ2-1; TRBD2 agrees at 11 bases. The sequence was collected from a girl between 5 and 17 years old with multiple sclerosis. The sequencing input was blood. CDR3: CATRGTSGSYNEQFF. Written as DNA, the CDR3 is TGTGCCACCAGGGGGACTAGCGGATCCTACAATGAGCAGTTCTTC.